These T cell receptor beta chains were read from a single sample in a study of T cell clones after liver transplantation. TCRdb's table, derived via immunoSEQ multiplex PCR, lists solely in-frame clones and lacks some. The data contain 16,000 or so clones, approximately 92% of them singletons. The sample here was CD8+ T cells from blood, taken 46 months after liver transplant. The source is a human patient who received a liver transplant. Some T cells may be graft donor cells. CDR3s include the opening cysteine and the closing phenylalanine or tryptophan. D genes are given only for firm matches. Clone size, where shown, is once, few, many, or a class for clones that have expanded.

d_call: NA
j_call: TRBJ2-7
clone_size: NA
v_call: TRBV11-2
cdr3_length: 13
cdr3_aa: CASSPPSSYEQYF
cdr3_nt: TGTGCCAGCAGCCCGCCCAGCTCCTACGAGCAGTACTTC

d_call: NA
j_call: TRBJ1-3
clone_size: NA
v_call: TRBV28
cdr3_length: 14
cdr3_aa: CASSFGSSGNTIYF
cdr3_nt: TGTGCCAGCAGTTTCGGGAGCTCTGGAAACACCATATATTTT

d_call: NA
j_call: TRBJ1-1
clone_size: NA
v_call: TRBV6-5
cdr3_length: 14
cdr3_aa: CASSWVMRGTEAFF
cdr3_nt: TGTGCCAGCAGTTGGGTGATGAGGGGGACTGAAGCTTTCTTT

d_call: TRBD2
j_call: TRBJ2-2
clone_size: NA
v_call: TRBV9
cdr3_length: 19
cdr3_aa: CASSVGTSGRAPNTGELFF
cdr3_nt: TGTGCCAGCAGCGTGGGGACTAGCGGGAGGGCCCCGAACACCGGGGAGCTGTTTTTT

d_call: NA
j_call: TRBJ2-1
clone_size: NA
v_call: TRBV7-6
cdr3_length: 14
cdr3_aa: CASSPLAGSNEQFF
cdr3_nt: TGTGCCAGCAGCCCTCTGGCAGGGTCCAATGAGCAGTTCTTC

d_call: NA
j_call: TRBJ2-1
clone_size: few
v_call: TRBV11-2
cdr3_length: 17
cdr3_aa: CASSPHGAAGGYNEQFF
cdr3_nt: TGTGCCAGCAGCCCACATGGGGCAGCGGGCGGCTACAATGAGCAGTTCTTC

d_call: NA
j_call: TRBJ2-7
clone_size: NA
v_call: TRBV9
cdr3_length: 15
cdr3_aa: CASSVGGKFAYEQYF
cdr3_nt: TGTGCCAGCAGCGTAGGCGGGAAGTTCGCCTACGAGCAGTACTTC

d_call: NA
j_call: TRBJ1-2
clone_size: NA
v_call: TRBV13
cdr3_length: 16
cdr3_aa: CASSLEVSGTGYGYTF
cdr3_nt: TGTGCCAGCAGCTTAGAAGTGTCAGGGACGGGCTATGGCTACACCTTC

d_call: TRBD1
j_call: TRBJ1-1
clone_size: once
v_call: TRBV19
cdr3_length: 16
cdr3_aa: CASSIGGTAMNTEAFF
cdr3_nt: TGTGCCAGTAGTATAGGGGGGACAGCTATGAACACTGAAGCTTTCTTT

d_call: NA
j_call: TRBJ1-1
clone_size: NA
v_call: TRBV5-6
cdr3_length: 14
cdr3_aa: CASTRLQGNTEAFF
cdr3_nt: TGTGCCAGCACCAGATTACAGGGGAACACTGAAGCTTTCTTT

d_call: NA
j_call: TRBJ2-5
clone_size: NA
v_call: TRBV5-6
cdr3_length: 11
cdr3_aa: CASSSQETQYF
cdr3_nt: TGTGCCAGCAGCTCCCAAGAGACCCAGTACTTC

d_call: TRBD2
j_call: TRBJ2-7
clone_size: NA
v_call: TRBV5-1
cdr3_length: 15
cdr3_aa: CASRIAGGRYYEQYF
cdr3_nt: TGCGCCAGCAGAATAGCGGGAGGGCGGTACTACGAGCAGTACTTC

d_call: NA
j_call: TRBJ1-5
clone_size: NA
v_call: TRBV7-6
cdr3_length: 13
cdr3_aa: CASSRSGNQPQHF
cdr3_nt: TGTGCCAGCAGCCGATCCGGCAATCAGCCCCAGCATTTT

d_call: NA
j_call: TRBJ2-1
clone_size: NA
v_call: TRBV5-1
cdr3_length: 11
cdr3_aa: CASTDYNEQFF
cdr3_nt: TGCGCCAGCACCGATTACAATGAGCAGTTCTTC

d_call: TRBD2
j_call: TRBJ2-7
clone_size: NA
v_call: TRBV19
cdr3_length: 14
cdr3_aa: CASSGAGEDYEQYF
cdr3_nt: TGTGCCAGTAGCGGAGCGGGAGAGGACTACGAGCAGTACTTC

d_call: TRBD2
j_call: TRBJ2-1
clone_size: NA
v_call: TRBV7-3
cdr3_length: 16
cdr3_aa: CASSPYPSGNYNEQFF
cdr3_nt: TGTGCCAGCAGCCCTTACCCTAGCGGGAACTACAATGAGCAGTTCTTC

d_call: TRBD2
j_call: TRBJ2-7
clone_size: NA
v_call: TRBV29-1
cdr3_length: 12
cdr3_aa: CSVGRANYEQYF
cdr3_nt: TGCAGTGTGGGGAGGGCCAACTACGAGCAGTACTTC

d_call: NA
j_call: TRBJ1-1
clone_size: NA
v_call: TRBV7-9
cdr3_length: 14
cdr3_aa: CASSSDIGGTEAFF
cdr3_nt: TGTGCCAGCAGCTCCGACATTGGGGGGACTGAAGCTTTCTTT

d_call: NA
j_call: TRBJ2-3
clone_size: NA
v_call: TRBV28
cdr3_length: 18
cdr3_aa: CASSLLPPGGKEADTQYF
cdr3_nt: TGTGCCAGCAGTTTATTACCTCCTGGGGGGAAAGAGGCAGATACGCAGTATTTT

d_call: TRBD1
j_call: TRBJ2-1
clone_size: NA
v_call: TRBV6-9
cdr3_length: 16
cdr3_aa: CASSYHRERGLNEQFF
cdr3_nt: TGTGCCAGCAGTTATCACAGGGAAAGGGGGCTTAATGAGCAGTTCTTC

d_call: TRBD1
j_call: TRBJ2-2
clone_size: few
v_call: TRBV6-1
cdr3_length: 15
cdr3_aa: CASSERDRGAGELFF
cdr3_nt: TGTGCCAGCAGTGAAAGGGACAGGGGAGCCGGGGAGCTGTTTTTT

d_call: TRBD1
j_call: TRBJ1-1
clone_size: NA
v_call: TRBV28
cdr3_length: 16
cdr3_aa: CASSFRGTGGGTEAFF
cdr3_nt: TGTGCCAGCAGTTTTCGCGGGACAGGGGGAGGCACTGAAGCTTTCTTT

d_call: TRBD1
j_call: TRBJ2-5
clone_size: NA
v_call: TRBV19
cdr3_length: 18
cdr3_aa: CASSMDRGRGRGGETQYF
cdr3_nt: TGTGCCAGTAGTATGGACAGGGGGCGAGGCCGCGGCGGAGAGACCCAGTACTTC

d_call: NA
j_call: TRBJ2-1
clone_size: NA
v_call: TRBV5-1
cdr3_length: 14
cdr3_aa: CASSLGGSYNEQFF
cdr3_nt: TGCGCCAGCAGCTTGGGTGGGTCCTACAATGAGCAGTTCTTC

d_call: TRBD1
j_call: TRBJ2-1
clone_size: NA
v_call: TRBV25-1
cdr3_length: 16
cdr3_aa: CASSEWPQTGVNEQFF
cdr3_nt: TGTGCCAGCAGTGAATGGCCCCAGACAGGGGTCAATGAGCAGTTCTTC

d_call: NA
j_call: TRBJ2-5
clone_size: once
v_call: TRBV6-5
cdr3_length: 14
cdr3_aa: CASSYIQGGETQYF
cdr3_nt: TGTGCCAGCAGTTACATACAGGGTGGGGAGACCCAGTACTTC

d_call: NA
j_call: TRBJ1-1
clone_size: NA
v_call: TRBV28
cdr3_length: 18
cdr3_aa: CASSYKAGASWKNTEAFF
cdr3_nt: TGTGCCAGCAGTTACAAAGCAGGGGCATCCTGGAAGAACACTGAAGCTTTCTTT

d_call: NA
j_call: TRBJ2-3
clone_size: NA
v_call: TRBV7-2
cdr3_length: 14
cdr3_aa: CASSFGVGPDTQYF
cdr3_nt: TGTGCCAGCAGCTTCGGGGTTGGCCCAGATACGCAGTATTTT

d_call: NA
j_call: TRBJ1-1
clone_size: NA
v_call: TRBV27
cdr3_length: 13
cdr3_aa: CASTEGVNTEAFF
cdr3_nt: TGTGCCAGCACCGAGGGGGTGAACACTGAAGCTTTCTTT

d_call: NA
j_call: TRBJ2-3
clone_size: NA
v_call: TRBV28
cdr3_length: 12
cdr3_aa: CASSHLVDTQYF
cdr3_nt: TGTGCCAGCAGCCACCTCGTAGATACGCAGTATTTT

d_call: NA
j_call: TRBJ1-2
clone_size: few
v_call: TRBV27
cdr3_length: 13
cdr3_aa: CASTGNALYGYTF
cdr3_nt: TGTGCCAGCACCGGGAACGCATTATATGGCTACACCTTC

d_call: NA
j_call: TRBJ1-1
clone_size: NA
v_call: TRBV4-3
cdr3_length: 11
cdr3_aa: CASRLNTEAFF
cdr3_nt: TGCGCCAGCAGACTGAACACTGAAGCTTTCTTT

d_call: NA
j_call: TRBJ2-7
clone_size: once
v_call: TRBV5-1
cdr3_length: 11
cdr3_aa: CAPSGGRQQYF
cdr3_nt: TGCGCCCCCTCTGGGGGGCGCCAGCAGTACTTC

d_call: TRBD1
j_call: TRBJ1-1
clone_size: NA
v_call: TRBV27
cdr3_length: 14
cdr3_aa: CASSHQTGGTEAFF
cdr3_nt: TGTGCCAGCAGTCACCAGACAGGGGGCACTGAAGCTTTCTTT

d_call: NA
j_call: TRBJ2-7
clone_size: NA
v_call: TRBV28
cdr3_length: 14
cdr3_aa: CASSFGTVTYEQYF
cdr3_nt: TGTGCCAGCAGTTTTGGGACTGTCACCTACGAGCAGTACTTC

d_call: TRBD2
j_call: TRBJ2-7
clone_size: NA
v_call: TRBV5-1
cdr3_length: 17
cdr3_aa: CASSLLSSGRISPEQYF
cdr3_nt: TGCGCCAGCAGCTTATTGTCGAGCGGGAGAATAAGTCCCGAGCAGTACTTC

d_call: NA
j_call: TRBJ2-3
clone_size: NA
v_call: TRBV7-6
cdr3_length: 15
cdr3_aa: CASSSLGVVSDTQYF
cdr3_nt: TGTGCCAGCAGCTCACTAGGGGTAGTATCAGATACGCAGTATTTT

d_call: NA
j_call: TRBJ1-5
clone_size: NA
v_call: TRBV28
cdr3_length: 15
cdr3_aa: CASSLSPGQNQPQHF
cdr3_nt: TGTGCCAGCAGTTTAAGTCCAGGACAGAATCAGCCCCAGCATTTT

d_call: NA
j_call: TRBJ2-3
clone_size: NA
v_call: TRBV28
cdr3_length: 13
cdr3_aa: CASTRGGTDTQYF
cdr3_nt: TGTGCCAGCACCCGGGGCGGCACAGATACGCAGTATTTT

d_call: NA
j_call: TRBJ1-1
clone_size: NA
v_call: TRBV6-5
cdr3_length: 15
cdr3_aa: CASSYGGEMNTEAFF
cdr3_nt: TGTGCCAGCAGTTATGGGGGGGAAATGAACACTGAAGCTTTCTTT

d_call: NA
j_call: TRBJ2-3
clone_size: NA
v_call: TRBV9
cdr3_length: 15
cdr3_aa: CASSGGRYSTDTQYF
cdr3_nt: TGTGCCAGCAGCGGCGGTCGCTACTCCACAGATACGCAGTATTTT

d_call: NA
j_call: TRBJ1-1
clone_size: NA
v_call: TRBV5-1
cdr3_length: 14
cdr3_aa: CASSLVTSNTEAFF
cdr3_nt: TGCGCCAGCAGCTTGGTTACCTCGAACACTGAAGCTTTCTTT

d_call: TRBD1
j_call: TRBJ1-2
clone_size: once
v_call: TRBV9
cdr3_length: 15
cdr3_aa: CASSVAAGGNYGYTF
cdr3_nt: TGTGCCAGCAGCGTAGCGGCAGGGGGCAACTATGGCTACACCTTC

d_call: NA
j_call: TRBJ2-2
clone_size: NA
v_call: TRBV2
cdr3_length: 12
cdr3_aa: CASSEDSGELFF
cdr3_nt: TGTGCCAGCAGTGAGGATTCTGGGGAGCTGTTTTTT

d_call: NA
j_call: TRBJ2-3
clone_size: NA
v_call: TRBV11-3
cdr3_length: 14
cdr3_aa: CASSQGRSTDTQYF
cdr3_nt: TGTGCCAGCTCCCAGGGTAGGAGCACAGATACGCAGTATTTT